This T cell receptor beta chain came from a study of blood T cell repertoires in COVID-19. Trimming cost V 4 bases and J 1 base; bases outside gene matches: 0. In germline, CDR1 is SQVTM, CDR2 ANQGSEA. This CDR3 spans 12 amino acids. Authors' analysis steps: For nucleated cells, counts were estimated from reference gene primer amplification. The method was immunoSEQ multiplex PCR; TCRdb's version includes in-frame clones alone and lacks a portion of them. V and J calls and clone size follow that table, whereas D and trimming were derived from the DNA. The data show 200,000 to 250,000 clones, under 85% seen once.

This TCR derives from a man aged 30-40 years who had recovered from COVID-19. V is TRBV29-1 and J is TRBJ2-5; TRBD2 aligns across 7 bases. Sequenced material: peripheral blood. CDR3 loop: CSVAGGQETQYF. The DNA of the CDR3 is TGCAGCGTTGCGGGGGGCCAAGAGACCCAGTACTTC. Complete variable domain (other parts from reference TRBV29-1 and TRBJ2-5): SAVISQKPSRDICQRGTSLTIQCQVDSQVTMMFWYRQQPGQSLTLIATANQGSEATYESGFVIDKFPISRPNLTFSTLTVSNMSPEDSSIYLCSVAGGQETQYFGPGTRLLVL.